This entry concerns a single TCR beta chain. Antigen specificity is unknown. One base away lies a much larger clone, so this may be a sequencing read error. This sample was taken from a study of glioma-infiltrating T cells. This CDR3 is built from 15 residues. CDR1 SGHTA and CDR2 FQGNSA come from the germline V gene. Study-level points and caveats: Above-expected tissue-blood divergence occurred in all gliomas, most in low-grade ones. Very few CDR3 sequences were shared between tissue and blood.

Using RNA template, CDR3s of TCR alpha and beta were amplified with iRepertoire arm-PCR. Input was roughly 85-400 ng of tissue mRNA or PBMC total RNA. TCRdb passed the multiplex PCR reads through MiXCR, listing each CDR3 protein once. The sample carries some 160,000 distinct CDR3 sequences, 43% recorded once. The sample consisted of glioma tissue, nonneoplastic brain tissue, or PBMCs (not recorded which). The sequence was obtained from a human donor with low-grade glioma or glioblastoma, undergoing nonglioma brain surgery, or in good health (not recorded which). The rearrangement joins TRBV7-2 to TRBJ2-7; D could derive from TRBD1 or TRBD2 (5 bases each). CDR3 sequence: CANSRAVWGSYEQYF. CDR3 nucleotide sequence: TGTGCCAACAGCAGGGCCGTTTGGGGGAGCTACGAGCAGTACTTC. Full variable domain (remainder filled in from reference TRBV7-2 and TRBJ2-7): GAGVSQSPSNKVTEKGKDVELRCDPISGHTALYWYRQSLGQGLEFLIYFQGNSAPDKSGLPSDRFSAERTGGSVSTLTIQRTQQEDSAVYLCANSRAVWGSYEQYFGPGTRLTVT.